This TCR beta chain is from a study of cytomegalovirus exposure and HLA in healthy donors. Details on this clone: Antigen specificity is unknown.

Germline V lookup: CDR1 SGHRS, CDR2 YFSETQ. V lost 0 bases to trimming and J lost 8 bases; unmatched junction nucleotides: 5. The CDR3 contains 14 residues. Study conclusions and caveats: It was approximately 160 TCR beta chains that were listed as cytomegalovirus-associated. Later on, a genetic analysis was performed. It linked a missense variant in DCLRE1C with V- and J-gene trimming of TCR beta.

Researchers ran the PCR with 60 Vbeta and 13 Jbeta primers. Some clones are missing from TCRdb's copy, which holds only in-frame ones; the method was immunoSEQ multiplex PCR. In total, the table holds 35,000 to 45,000 clones. The clonotype was recovered from a male donor in good health and CMV-seronegative. The chain employs TRBV5-1 and TRBJ2-4; 7 bases agree with TRBD2. Source material: PBMCs. The CDR3 DNA sequence: TGCGCCAGCAGCTTGGGGGCGGGGGAGGACATTCAGTACTTC. It translates to CASSLGAGEDIQYF.